The clone carrying this T cell receptor beta chain was observed at least ten times. The sample belongs to a study of spatial heterogeneity in lung cancer. The time point: sample taken at primary tumor resection. Sequencing covered unsorted whole RNA taken from tumor, nontumor lung or frozen PBMC. There were around 72 donors, all of them untreated patients with early-stage non-small cell lung cancer. TCRdb redid the calling of the 5' RACE reads with MiXCR, one entry per CDR3 protein. This sample has about 38,000 distinct CDR3 sequences, with 7.5% found just once. Germline V lookup: CDR1 DFQATT, CDR2 SNEGSKA (reference sequence). This CDR3 is built from 15 residues. V lost 1 base to trimming and J lost 1 base, with 11 bases between them.

This sequence was found in a male donor with early-stage non-small cell lung cancer. This specimen was PBMCs, taken at surgery. The gene calls are TRBV20-1 and TRBJ2-1, with D perhaps matching TRBD1 (6 bases). The CDR3 region is CSARARGGSYNEQFF. In DNA, the CDR3 is TGCAGTGCTAGAGCCCGAGGGGGATCCTACAATGAGCAGTTCTTC.